One TCR beta chain is described in this entry. Trimming shortened V by 4 bases and J by 0 bases, and 7 bases separated the two germline ends. The CDR3 has 14 amino acids. CDR1 is LNHDA, CDR2 SQIVND, per germline (reference sequence). This specimen comes from a study of early T cells in non-severe SARS-CoV-2 infection. Using its own MiXCR run on the 5' RACE reads, TCRdb lists one record per CDR3 protein. This sample has approximately 66,000 distinct CDR3 sequences, with around an eighth found just once. V usage is TRBV19 and J usage is TRBJ1-5; D is ambiguous. This TCR came from an adult who was a healthcare worker with PCR-confirmed SARS-CoV-2 infection or an uninfected control (not recorded which). The sequencing input was whole blood. CDR3 DNA sequence: TGTGCCAGTAGTACAGCTAATAGCAATCAGCCCCAGCATTTT. It yields the protein CASSTANSNQPQHF.